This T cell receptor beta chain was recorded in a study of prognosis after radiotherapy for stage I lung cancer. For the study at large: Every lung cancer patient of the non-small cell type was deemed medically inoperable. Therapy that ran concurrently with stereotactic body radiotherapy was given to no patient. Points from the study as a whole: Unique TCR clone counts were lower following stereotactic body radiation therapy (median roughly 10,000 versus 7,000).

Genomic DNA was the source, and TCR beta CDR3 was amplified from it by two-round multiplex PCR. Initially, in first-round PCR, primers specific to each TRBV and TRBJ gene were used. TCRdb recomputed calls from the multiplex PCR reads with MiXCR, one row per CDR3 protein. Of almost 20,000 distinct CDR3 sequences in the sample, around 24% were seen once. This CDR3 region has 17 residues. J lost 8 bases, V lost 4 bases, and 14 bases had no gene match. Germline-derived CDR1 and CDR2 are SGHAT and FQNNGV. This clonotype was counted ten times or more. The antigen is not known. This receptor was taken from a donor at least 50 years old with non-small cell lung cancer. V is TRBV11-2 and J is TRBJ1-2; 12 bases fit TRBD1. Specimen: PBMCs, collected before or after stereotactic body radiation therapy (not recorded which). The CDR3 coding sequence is TGTGCCAGCAGCTCGAACTGGGGGGGACAGGGGGCGCACGGCTACACCTTC. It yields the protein CASSSNWGGQGAHGYTF.